Listed below are T cell receptor beta chains from one sample, sequenced in a study of T cells and copy number aberrations in small-cell lung cancer. Sequencing was performed with immunoSEQ multiplex PCR; in TCRdb, only in-frame clones are kept and a portion is missing. Among around 2,000 clones listed, 82% were seen once. Sequencing used normal tissue next to the tumor. The receptors here all came from a man aged 45-65 years with small cell lung cancer. The CDR3 runs from the conserved cysteine through the conserved F or W. A D gene is named only where the DNA matches it firmly. The size of a clone is reported for some rows only, either as once, few or many, or as a class for expanded clones.

>TRBV1|.|TRBJ1-5|.
TGCACCAGCAGCCCAAACCACCGTCAGCCCCAGCATTTT
CTSSPNHRQPQHF
>TRBV30|.|TRBJ2-5|.
TGTGCCTGGTGGGAAACTAGCTTGGAGACCCAGTACTTC
CAWWETSLETQYF
>TRBV29-1|.|TRBJ2-2|TRBD1
TGCAGCGTTGGAGTGGACAGGGCGGCCGGGGAGCTGTTTTTT
CSVGVDRAAGELFF
>TRBV11-2|.|TRBJ2-5|.
TGTGCCAGCAGCCCATGGACCGGGGGAGTAACCCAGTACTTC
CASSPWTGGVTQYF
>TRBV27|.|TRBJ2-6|.
TGTGCCAGCAGTTTACGGGCACCGACATTCGGGGTAGCCAACGTCCTGACTTTC
CASSLRAPTFGVANVLTF
>TRBV9|.|TRBJ1-1|.
TGTGCCAGCACCCCTCCGACCGGGGTGGCTTTCTTT
CASTPPTGVAFF
>TRBV5-1|few|TRBJ2-2|.
TGCGCCAGCAGCCTAACAGGATCGAACACCGGGGAGCTGTTTTTT
CASSLTGSNTGELFF
>TRBV10-3|once|TRBJ2-1|.
TGTGCCATATGGAGTGGTGAGGCCAATGAGCAGTTCTTC
CAIWSGEANEQFF
>TRBV9|.|TRBJ2-3|.
TGTGCCAGCAGCGTACGGGGTTCTAGCACAGATACGCAGTATTTT
CASSVRGSSTDTQYF
>TRBV30|few|TRBJ2-7|TRBD1
TGTGCCTGGAGTTCCCTGGCCAGGGGGCCTAGCGAGCAGTACTTC
CAWSSLARGPSEQYF
>TRBV14|.|TRBJ2-3|.
TGTGCCAGCAGCCATGTGGGAGGACGTTCGGATACGCAGTATTTT
CASSHVGGRSDTQYF
>TRBV29-1|once|TRBJ2-7|.
TGCAGCGTAGGCCGGGGTATGCCAAAACCCTACGAGCAGTACTTC
CSVGRGMPKPYEQYF
>TRBV28|.|TRBJ2-7|TRBD2
TGTGCCAGCCGTCTGGGTACTAGCGGGAGTTACGAGCAGTACTTC
CASRLGTSGSYEQYF
>TRBV11-1|.|TRBJ1-5|.
TGTGCCAGCAGCTTATCTACAGGCGCCAATCAGCCCCAGCATTTT
CASSLSTGANQPQHF
>TRBV9|few|TRBJ2-2|.
TGTGCCAGCAGCCTAGACTACGCGAACACCGGGGAGCTGTTTTTT
CASSLDYANTGELFF
>TRBV19|once|TRBJ1-4|.
TGTGCCAGTAGTGCCCCAGGGGCAACTAATGAAAAACTGTTTTTT
CASSAPGATNEKLFF
>TRBV10-3|.|TRBJ2-7|.
TGTGCCATCAGTGAAGCGGCTAACCCCGACGAGCAGTACTTC
CAISEAANPDEQYF
>TRBV4-1|.|TRBJ2-2|.
TGCGCCAGCAGCCAAATGGTCACCGGGGAGCTGTTTTTT
CASSQMVTGELFF
>TRBV2|few|TRBJ2-7|TRBD2
TGTGCCAGCAGTGTAAAGCGGGAGGACCCCTACGAGCAGTACTTC
CASSVKREDPYEQYF